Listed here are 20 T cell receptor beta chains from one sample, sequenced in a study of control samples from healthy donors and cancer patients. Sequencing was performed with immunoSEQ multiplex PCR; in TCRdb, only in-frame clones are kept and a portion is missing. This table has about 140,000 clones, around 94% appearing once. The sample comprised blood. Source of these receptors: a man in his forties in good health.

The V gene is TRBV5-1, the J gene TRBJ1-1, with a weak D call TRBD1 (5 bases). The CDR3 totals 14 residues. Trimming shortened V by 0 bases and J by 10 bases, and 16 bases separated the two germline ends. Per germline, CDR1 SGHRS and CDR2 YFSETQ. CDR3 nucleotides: TGCGCCAGCAGCTTGGCCGGCAGGGACGTCGCAGCTTTCTTT. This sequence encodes CASSLAGRDVAAFF.

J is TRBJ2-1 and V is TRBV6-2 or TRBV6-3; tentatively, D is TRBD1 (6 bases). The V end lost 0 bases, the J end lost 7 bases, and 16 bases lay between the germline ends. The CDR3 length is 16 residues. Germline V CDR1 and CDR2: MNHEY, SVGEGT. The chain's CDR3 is CASSYSTGLPPNEQFF. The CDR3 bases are TGTGCCAGCAGTTACTCGACAGGTCTACCCCCAAATGAGCAGTTCTTC.

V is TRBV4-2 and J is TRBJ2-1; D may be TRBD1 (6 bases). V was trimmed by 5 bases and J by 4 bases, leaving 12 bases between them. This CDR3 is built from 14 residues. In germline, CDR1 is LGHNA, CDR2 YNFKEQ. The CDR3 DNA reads TGTGCCAGCAGCGGAGGACAGACATACAATGAGCAGTTCTTC. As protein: CASSGGQTYNEQFF.

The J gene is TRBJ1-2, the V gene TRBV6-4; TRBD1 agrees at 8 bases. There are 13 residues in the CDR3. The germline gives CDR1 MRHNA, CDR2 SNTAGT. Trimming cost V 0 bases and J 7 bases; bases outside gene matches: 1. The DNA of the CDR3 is TGTGCCAGCAGTGACTCGACAGGGGTTGGCTACACCTTC. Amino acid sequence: CASSDSTGVGYTF.

CDR3 sequence reads: CAVSRTGDNSPLHF. CDR3 DNA: TGTGCCGTCTCTCGGACAGGAGATAATTCACCCCTCCACTTT. V and J are TRBV10-3 and TRBJ1-6, with 7 nucleotides matching TRBD1. The CDR3 is 14 residues long. The V gene's germline CDR1 is ENHRY and CDR2 SYGVKD. V shed 11 bases, J shed 5 bases, and the junction held 9 bases outside the gene matches.

The CDR3 coding sequence is TGTGCCATCAAGGGAACTAGCGGGGCCCAACGGGAGACCCAGTACTTC. Translation: CAIKGTSGAQRETQYF. This chain uses TRBV10-3 with TRBJ2-5, with 10 bases identical to TRBD2. This CDR3 has 16 amino acids. Losses at the gene ends were 7 bases for V and 5 bases for J; bases not matched to a gene: 13. Germline-derived CDR1 and CDR2 are ENHRY and SYGVKD.

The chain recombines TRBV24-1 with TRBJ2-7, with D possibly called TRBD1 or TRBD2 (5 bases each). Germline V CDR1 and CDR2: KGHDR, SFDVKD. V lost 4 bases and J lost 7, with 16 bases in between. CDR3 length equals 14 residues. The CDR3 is CATSDLGTGSEQYF. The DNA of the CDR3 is TGTGCCACCAGTGACCTTGGGACGGGCAGTGAGCAGTACTTC.

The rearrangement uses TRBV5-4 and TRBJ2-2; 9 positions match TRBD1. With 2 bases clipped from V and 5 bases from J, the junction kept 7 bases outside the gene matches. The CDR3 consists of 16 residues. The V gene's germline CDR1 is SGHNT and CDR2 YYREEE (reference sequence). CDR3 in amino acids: CASSLKGQGKTGELFF. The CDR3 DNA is TGTGCCAGCAGCTTAAAGGGACAGGGAAAGACCGGGGAGCTGTTTTTT.

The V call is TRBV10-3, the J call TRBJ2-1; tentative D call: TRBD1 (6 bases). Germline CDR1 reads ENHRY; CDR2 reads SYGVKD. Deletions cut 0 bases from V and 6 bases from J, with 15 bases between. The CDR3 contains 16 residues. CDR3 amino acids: CAISESSQQGINEQFF. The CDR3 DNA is TGTGCCATCAGTGAGTCTTCCCAGCAGGGGATCAATGAGCAGTTCTTC.

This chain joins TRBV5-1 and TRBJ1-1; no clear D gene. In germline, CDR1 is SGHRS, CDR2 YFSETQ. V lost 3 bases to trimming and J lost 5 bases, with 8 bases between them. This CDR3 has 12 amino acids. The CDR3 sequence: CASSSRRTEAFF. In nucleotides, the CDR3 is TGCGCCAGCAGCTCTCGAAGGACTGAAGCTTTCTTT.

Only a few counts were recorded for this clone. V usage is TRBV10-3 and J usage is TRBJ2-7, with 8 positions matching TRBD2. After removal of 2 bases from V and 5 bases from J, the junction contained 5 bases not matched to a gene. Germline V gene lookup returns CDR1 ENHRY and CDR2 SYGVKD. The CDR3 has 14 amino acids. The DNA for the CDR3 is TGTGCCATCAGTGAGGAGACTAGCGCCAACGAGCAGTACTTC. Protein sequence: CAISEETSANEQYF.

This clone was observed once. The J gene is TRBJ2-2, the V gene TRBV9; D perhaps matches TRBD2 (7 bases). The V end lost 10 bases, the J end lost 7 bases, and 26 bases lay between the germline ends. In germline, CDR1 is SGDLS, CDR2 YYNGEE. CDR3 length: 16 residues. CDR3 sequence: CASTRGGGGSNGELFF. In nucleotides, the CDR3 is TGTGCCTCAACCCGCGGGGGCGGGGGAAGTAACGGGGAGCTGTTTTTT.

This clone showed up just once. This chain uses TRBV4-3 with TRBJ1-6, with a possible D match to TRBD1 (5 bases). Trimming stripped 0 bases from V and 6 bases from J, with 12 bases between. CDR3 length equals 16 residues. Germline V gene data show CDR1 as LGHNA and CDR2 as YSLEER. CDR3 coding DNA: TGCGCCAGCAGCCAAGAAATAGGGACGGTTAATTCACCCCTCCACTTT. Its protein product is CASSQEIGTVNSPLHF.

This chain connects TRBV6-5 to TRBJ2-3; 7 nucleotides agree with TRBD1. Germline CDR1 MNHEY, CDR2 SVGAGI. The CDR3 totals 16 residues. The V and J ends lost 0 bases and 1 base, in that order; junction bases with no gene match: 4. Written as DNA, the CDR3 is TGTGCCAGCAGTTACTCGATTACAGGGGGCACAGATACGCAGTATTTT. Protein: CASSYSITGGTDTQYF.

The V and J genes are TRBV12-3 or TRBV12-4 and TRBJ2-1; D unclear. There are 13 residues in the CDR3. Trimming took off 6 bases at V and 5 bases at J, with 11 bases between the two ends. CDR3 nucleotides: TGTGCCAGCAGACCCCGACTGGACAATGAGCAGTTCTTC. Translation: CASRPRLDNEQFF.

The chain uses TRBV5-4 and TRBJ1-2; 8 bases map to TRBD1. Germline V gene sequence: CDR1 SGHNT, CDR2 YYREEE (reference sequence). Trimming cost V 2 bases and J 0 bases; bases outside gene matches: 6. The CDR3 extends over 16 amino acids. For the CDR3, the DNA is TGTGCCAGCAGCTTAGGACAGGGACGGACTAACTATGGCTACACCTTC. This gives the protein CASSLGQGRTNYGYTF.

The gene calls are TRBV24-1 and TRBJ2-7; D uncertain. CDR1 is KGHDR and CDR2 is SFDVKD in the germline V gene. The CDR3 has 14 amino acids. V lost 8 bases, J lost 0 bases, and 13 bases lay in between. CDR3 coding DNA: TGTGCCACCAAGGGTCCGTGGGGCTCCTACGAGCAGTACTTC. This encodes CATKGPWGSYEQYF.

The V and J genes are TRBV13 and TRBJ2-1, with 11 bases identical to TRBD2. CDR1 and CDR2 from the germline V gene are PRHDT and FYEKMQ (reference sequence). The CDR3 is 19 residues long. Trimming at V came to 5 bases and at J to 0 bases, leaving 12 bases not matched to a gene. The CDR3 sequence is CASSKMSSGGSRSYNEQFF. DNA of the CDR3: TGTGCCAGCAGCAAAATGTCTAGCGGGGGGTCCCGCTCCTACAATGAGCAGTTCTTC.

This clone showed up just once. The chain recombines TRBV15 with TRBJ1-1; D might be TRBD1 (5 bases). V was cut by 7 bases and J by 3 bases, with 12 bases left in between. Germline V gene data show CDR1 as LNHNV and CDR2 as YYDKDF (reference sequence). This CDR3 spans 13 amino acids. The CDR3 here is CATTLRGYTEAFF. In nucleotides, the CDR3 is TGTGCCACCACACTCCGGGGGTACACTGAAGCTTTCTTT.

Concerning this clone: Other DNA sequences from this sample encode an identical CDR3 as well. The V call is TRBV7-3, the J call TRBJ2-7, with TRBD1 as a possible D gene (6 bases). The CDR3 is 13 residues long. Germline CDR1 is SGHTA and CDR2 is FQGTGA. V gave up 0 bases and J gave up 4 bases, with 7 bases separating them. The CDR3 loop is CASSLTQGYEQYF. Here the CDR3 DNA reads TGTGCCAGCAGCTTAACTCAGGGGTACGAGCAGTACTTC.